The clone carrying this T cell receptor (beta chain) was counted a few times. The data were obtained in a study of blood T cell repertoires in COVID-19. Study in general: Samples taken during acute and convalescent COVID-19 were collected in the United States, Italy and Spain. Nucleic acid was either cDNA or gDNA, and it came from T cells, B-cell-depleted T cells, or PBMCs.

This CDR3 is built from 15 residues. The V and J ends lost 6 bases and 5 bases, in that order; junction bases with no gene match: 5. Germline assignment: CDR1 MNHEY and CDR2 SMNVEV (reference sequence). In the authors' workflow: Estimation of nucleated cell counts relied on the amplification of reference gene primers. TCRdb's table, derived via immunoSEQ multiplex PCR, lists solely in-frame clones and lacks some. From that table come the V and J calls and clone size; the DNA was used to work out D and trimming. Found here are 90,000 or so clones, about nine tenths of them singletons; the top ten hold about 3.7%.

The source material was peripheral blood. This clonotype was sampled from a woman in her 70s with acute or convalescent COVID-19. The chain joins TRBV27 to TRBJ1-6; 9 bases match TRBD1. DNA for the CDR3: TGTGCCAGCAGCGGACAGGGGAACGATAATTCACCCCTCCACTTT. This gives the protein CASSGQGNDNSPLHF.